These 16 T cell receptor beta chains share one sample of origin, sequenced in a study of blood T cells in healthy people across ages. With a J-beta primer mix and a sample-barcoded 5' primer, a second PCR ran about 7 to 12 cycles. From the 5' RACE reads, TCRdb called clonotypes with MiXCR, one entry per CDR3 protein. Of approximately 800,000 distinct CDR3 sequences in the sample, around 36% are singletons; the top ten hold roughly 13%. Material: blood. Receptors originate from a young man in good health.

This clonotype was found a few times. This chain joins TRBV7-9 and TRBJ1-2; no clear D. The V gene lost 5 bases and the J gene lost 8 bases, with 21 bases spanning the gap. The V gene's germline CDR1 is SEHNR and CDR2 FQNEAQ (reference sequence). CDR3 size: 15 residues. The CDR3 loop is CASSPTPRPDEGYTF. The CDR3 DNA sequence: TGTGCCAGCAGCCCAACGCCCAGGCCGGATGAGGGCTACACCTTC.

The chain uses TRBV6-1 and TRBJ2-3; maybe TRBD2 (6 bases). Germline-derived CDR1 and CDR2 are MNHNS and SASEGT. This CDR3 spans 19 amino acids. Between the trimmed V and J ends, which lost 10 bases and 0 bases, there was a span of 29 bases. The CDR3 DNA is TGTGCCACCGTTCGGGCGGCCCGGCGGGGAGGCAAAAGCACAGATACGCAGTATTTT. Encoded protein: CATVRAARRGGKSTDTQYF.

The V gene is TRBV3-1, the J gene TRBJ1-2; D is possibly TRBD1 (5 bases). The germline CDR1 and CDR2 sequences are LGHDT and YNNKEL (reference sequence). There are 15 residues in the CDR3. The V and J ends lost 0 bases and 5 bases respectively, with 13 bases between them. The CDR3 coding sequence is TGTGCCAGCAGCCAAGATATAGGGACGGTATATGGCTACACCTTC. Translated, it gives CASSQDIGTVYGYTF.

This clonotype was seen a handful of times. This sequence joins TRBV12-3 or TRBV12-4 and TRBJ1-6, with a weak D call TRBD1 (6 bases). There are 15 residues in the CDR3. V lost 3 bases to trimming and J lost 9 bases, with 15 bases between them. The CDR3 spells CASSLDGGRSSPLHF. CDR3 nucleotides: TGTGCCAGCAGTTTGGACGGGGGGCGAAGTTCACCCCTCCACTTT.

Only a few counts were recorded for this clonotype. The gene calls are TRBV6-1 and TRBJ1-6; D is undetermined. The CDR3 consists of 13 residues. Germline V lookup: CDR1 MNHNS, CDR2 SASEGT. Trimming shortened V by 7 bases and J by 10 bases, and 14 bases separated the two germline ends. CDR3: CASTPMAGSPLHF. The CDR3 coding sequence is TGTGCCAGCACTCCGATGGCAGGATCACCCCTCCACTTT.

This clonotype was seen many times. The gene calls are TRBV6-5 and TRBJ2-3, with 11 positions matching TRBD1. V was clipped by 3 bases and J by 3 bases; unmatched bases: 5. CDR3 length: 16 residues. CDR1 is MNHEY and CDR2 is SVGAGI in the germline V gene. CDR3 DNA sequence: TGTGCCAGCAGTTATCTAGGGACAGGGGGAACAGATACGCAGTATTTT. Protein: CASSYLGTGGTDTQYF.

This clonotype showed up just a few times. The chain carries TRBV6-5 and TRBJ1-5, with D uncertain. The CDR3 is made up of 15 amino acids. The V gene lost 0 bases and the J gene lost 5 bases, with 11 bases spanning the gap. The germline V gene has CDR1 MNHEY and CDR2 SVGAGI. The CDR3 sequence: CASSYSGLRDQPQHF. The CDR3 nucleotides read TGTGCCAGCAGTTACTCCGGGCTTCGGGATCAGCCCCAGCATTTT.

The rearrangement uses TRBV5-1 and TRBJ1-2; 7 nucleotides agree with TRBD1. CDR3 length: 15 residues. Germline V CDR1 and CDR2: SGHRS, YFSETQ. V lost 7 bases, J lost 6 bases, and 15 bases stayed unmatched. CDR3 in DNA: TGCGCCAGCGGACCGAAACCCCGGGACAGCGATGGCTACACCTTC. Amino acids: CASGPKPRDSDGYTF.

This clonotype was found many times. The CDR3 spells CSASGGVQYF. The CDR3 bases are TGCAGTGCTAGCGGGGGTGTGCAGTACTTC. The V gene is TRBV20-1, the J gene TRBJ2-5; tentative D call: TRBD2 (6 bases). This CDR3 has 10 amino acids. Between the trimmed V and J ends, which lost 3 bases and 11 bases, there was a span of 10 bases. Germline V gives CDR1 DFQATT, CDR2 SNEGSKA (reference sequence).

This clonotype was seen a handful of times. The chain employs TRBV3-1 and TRBJ1-5; 9 nucleotides match TRBD1. CDR3 size: 14 residues. CDR1 LGHDT and CDR2 YNNKEL come from the germline V gene (reference sequence). Trimming took 6 bases from V and 6 from J; bases not matched to a gene: 6. This CDR3 reads CASSQTGGSQPQHF. In DNA form, the CDR3 reads TGTGCCAGCAGTCAAACAGGGGGCTCTCAGCCCCAGCATTTT.

This clonotype showed up just a few times. This chain joins TRBV9 and TRBJ2-2, with no clear D. This CDR3 is 16 amino acids long. Trimming pared 3 bases from V and 0 bases from J, leaving 12 bases between. The germline CDR1 and CDR2 sequences are SGDLS and YYNGEE. DNA of the CDR3: TGTGCCAGCAGCGCCTTTCTCGAGCCGAACACCGGGGAGCTGTTTTTT. Protein sequence: CASSAFLEPNTGELFF.

V gene TRBV18 combines with J gene TRBJ2-7, with TRBD1 matching 7 bases. Germline CDR1 KGHSH, CDR2 LQKENI. V was clipped by 6 bases and J by 5 bases; unmatched bases: 10. The CDR3 length is 14 residues. The CDR3, as DNA: TGTGCCAGCTCGCCAGCAGGACAGGAGGACGAGCAGTACTTC. Amino acid sequence: CASSPAGQEDEQYF.

This clonotype occurred a few times. The chain joins TRBV5-1 to TRBJ1-1, with D tentatively TRBD1 (5 bases). The CDR3 consists of 14 residues. V was shortened by 2 bases and J by 3 bases, with 11 bases between the two germline ends. Germline-derived CDR1 and CDR2 are SGHRS and YFSETQ. The CDR3 is CASSLGDGYTEAFF. Here the CDR3 DNA reads TGCGCCAGCAGCTTAGGGGACGGATACACTGAAGCTTTCTTT.

This clonotype was counted at least ten times. The J gene is TRBJ2-1, the V gene TRBV12-3 or TRBV12-4, with D unclear. Trimming cost V 2 bases and J 2 bases, with 16 bases left between them. The CDR3 is made up of 17 amino acids. CDR3 region: CASSLSPARRPYNEQFF. The CDR3, as DNA: TGTGCCAGCAGTTTATCCCCAGCCCGACGCCCCTACAATGAGCAGTTCTTC.

This chain joins TRBV12-3 or TRBV12-4 and TRBJ2-5; TRBD1 or TRBD2 may be the D gene (6 bases each). CDR3 length equals 13 residues. V lost 8 bases, J lost 1 base, and 11 bases lay in between. The DNA of the CDR3 is TGTGCCAGCCAAAGGGGGGCCCAAGAGACCCAGTACTTC. Translating it yields CASQRGAQETQYF.

V is TRBV6-6 and J is TRBJ2-4, with TRBD1 identical over 9 bases. The J call is doubtful: the DNA matches TRBJ2-7 better. Looked up from germline, CDR1 is MNHNY and CDR2 is SVGAGI (reference sequence). The CDR3 spans 16 residues. CDR3 protein: CASSSDDRGVPYEQYF. CDR3 nucleotide sequence: TGTGCCAGCAGTTCCGACGACAGGGGGGTCCCCTACGAGCAGTACTTC.